These 21 T cell receptor beta chains originate from one sample sequenced in a study of blood T cell repertoires in COVID-19. Method: immunoSEQ multiplex PCR; TCRdb's copy keeps in-frame clones and lacks some. Of roughly 300,000 clones listed, 70% to 90% are singletons. Sequencing used peripheral blood. These receptor sequences come from a woman aged 50 to 60 who had recovered from COVID-19.

This chain connects TRBV6-5 to TRBJ2-1, with D possibly matching TRBD2 (6 bases). Germline CDR1 and CDR2: MNHEY and SVGAGI. Trimming pared 4 bases from V and 2 bases from J, leaving 12 bases between. This CDR3 has 15 amino acids. CDR3 in amino acids: CASSFRDLTYNEQFF. In DNA form, the CDR3 reads TGTGCCAGCAGTTTCCGGGACTTGACCTACAATGAGCAGTTCTTC.

The V gene is TRBV28, the J gene TRBJ2-7, with 10 bases fitting TRBD2. The trim removed 2 bases at V and 2 bases at J, leaving 3 bases unmatched. The CDR3 has 15 amino acids. The germline V gene has CDR1 MDHEN and CDR2 SYDVKM. The CDR3 loop reads CASSLVSGGAYEQYF. CDR3 DNA: TGTGCCAGCAGTTTAGTCAGCGGGGGGGCCTACGAGCAGTACTTC.

The chain combines TRBV30 with TRBJ2-7; D is possibly TRBD1 (6 bases). V was trimmed by 4 bases and J by 2 bases, leaving 15 bases between them. Germline loops: CDR1 GTSNPN, CDR2 SVGIG (reference sequence). The CDR3 totals 14 residues. CDR3 sequence: CAWNQGLGTYEQYF. The CDR3, as DNA: TGTGCCTGGAACCAGGGGCTAGGGACCTACGAGCAGTACTTC.

The CDR3 nucleotides are TGCGCCAGCAGCTTGGACAGACCGAACTACGAGCAGTACTTC. Amino acids: CASSLDRPNYEQYF. This chain links TRBV5-1 with TRBJ2-7; no firm D call. Trimming removed 0 bases from V and 3 bases from J, with 10 bases in between. Germline CDR1 SGHRS, CDR2 YFSETQ. The CDR3 has 14 amino acids.

The rearrangement joins TRBV11-2 to TRBJ1-4; 8 bases map to TRBD1. CDR3 length: 15 amino acids. Germline-derived CDR1 and CDR2 are SGHAT and FQNNGV. V shed 3 bases and J 6 bases; nucleotides not matched to a gene: 6. Here the CDR3 reads CASSFTADRDEKLFF. The CDR3 bases are TGTGCCAGCAGCTTTACGGCGGACAGGGATGAAAAACTGTTTTTT.

The chain is built from TRBV19 and TRBJ1-1; D gene uncertain. The V and J ends lost 4 bases and 7 bases respectively, with 10 bases between them. The CDR3 is 12 residues long. Germline V lookup: CDR1 LNHDA, CDR2 SQIVND (reference sequence). The DNA for the CDR3 is TGTGCCAGTAGTAACTCAGGTCATGAAGCTTTCTTT. It codes for CASSNSGHEAFF.

The CDR3 loop reads CASSELSFGGNNEQFF. As DNA, the CDR3 is TGTGCCAGCAGTGAGCTCTCCTTTGGGGGCAACAATGAGCAGTTCTTC. The chain combines TRBV6-4 with TRBJ2-1; perhaps TRBD1 as D (6 bases). CDR3 length: 16 residues. The germline CDR1 and CDR2 sequences are MRHNA and SNTAGT. Trimming shortened V by 3 bases and J by 5 bases, and 17 bases separated the two germline ends.

This clone came up a few times. The chain links TRBV10-1 to TRBJ1-5; 7 nucleotides align to TRBD1. The CDR3 extends over 16 amino acids. The germline V gene has CDR1 WNHNN and CDR2 SYGVQD (reference sequence). Trimming removed 9 bases from V and 0 bases from J; junction bases left unmatched: 11. The CDR3 is CARPDRVFYSNQPQHF. The CDR3 DNA follows: TGCGCCAGACCCGACAGGGTATTTTATAGCAATCAGCCCCAGCATTTT.

The chain combines TRBV24-1 with TRBJ2-1; 10 nucleotides line up with TRBD1. This CDR3 region has 17 residues. The V and J ends lost 5 bases and 7 bases, in that order; junction bases with no gene match: 13. The germline V gene has CDR1 KGHDR and CDR2 SFDVKD. The CDR3 DNA sequence: TGTGCCACCAGTGCCGGAACCGGGACAGGGGCGCGGAATGAGCAGTTCTTC. The encoded protein is CATSAGTGTGARNEQFF.

The V call is TRBV11-2, the J call TRBJ2-7, with TRBD1 identical over 7 bases. Germline trimming cut 4 bases from V and 2 bases from J; bases unmatched to any gene: 8. CDR3 length: 15 amino acids. The germline gives CDR1 SGHAT, CDR2 FQNNGV. The CDR3 nucleotides read TGTGCCAGCAGCTCTAACAGGGGCGCAGCCTACGAGCAGTACTTC. The encoded protein is CASSSNRGAAYEQYF.

This clone turned up a few times. One junction end disagrees with the germline gene, perhaps due to a read error. V and J are TRBV30 and TRBJ1-2; 8 bases are shared with TRBD1. Per germline, CDR1 GTSNPN and CDR2 SVGIG (reference sequence). The CDR3 totals 13 residues. The DNA of the CDR3 is TGTGCCTGGAGTCGAGGGACAGGTCCCGCTATAGCATTC. Its translation is CAWSRGTGPAIAF.

The chain combines TRBV6-6 with TRBJ2-7; tentative D call: TRBD1 (5 bases). The CDR3 spans 15 residues. Trimming took 0 bases from V and 3 from J, leaving 12 bases between them. CDR1 is MNHNY, CDR2 SVGAGI, per germline (reference sequence). In nucleotides, the CDR3 is TGTGCCAGCAGTTACTCGATGGCTCAGGGCTACGAGCAGTACTTC. As protein: CASSYSMAQGYEQYF.

In this sample, this clone turned up once. This sequence joins TRBV7-2 and TRBJ1-1, with TRBD1 as a possible D gene (5 bases). This CDR3 comprises 17 residues. V lost 10 bases and J 1 base, leaving 25 bases between the germline ends. From germline, CDR1 is SGHTA and CDR2 FQGNSA. CDR3 protein: CATNPRSLDRRNTEAFF. DNA of the CDR3: TGTGCCACCAATCCCCGATCCTTAGACAGACGGAACACTGAAGCTTTCTTT.

The rearrangement links TRBV5-4 to TRBJ2-7; 7 positions agree with TRBD1. Germline V CDR1 and CDR2: SGHNT, YYREEE (reference sequence). Trimming cost V 4 bases and J 4 bases; bases outside gene matches: 8. The CDR3 covers 14 residues. CDR3 nucleotide sequence: TGTGCCAGCAGCCCGCCGGGACAGAATTACGAGCAGTACTTC. Encoded protein: CASSPPGQNYEQYF.

The chain employs TRBV28 and TRBJ1-5; the match to TRBD1 covers 9 bases. V trimming: 5 bases; J trimming: 3 bases; junction bases outside the gene matches: 2. There are 14 residues in the CDR3. The germline V gene has CDR1 MDHEN and CDR2 SYDVKM. The CDR3 DNA sequence: TGTGCCAGCAGTGAACAGGGGGCCAATCAGCCCCAGCATTTT. Its protein product is CASSEQGANQPQHF. The whole variable domain, filled in from reference TRBV28 and TRBJ1-5, reads DVKVTQSSRYLVKRTGEKVFLECVQDMDHENMFWYRQDPGLGLRLIYFSYDVKMKEKGDIPEGYSVSREKKERFSLILESASTNQTSMYLCASSEQGANQPQHFGDGTRLSIL.

This clone has ten or more counts. The chain couples TRBV19 to TRBJ1-6; 8 bases line up with TRBD1. With 3 bases clipped from V and 10 bases from J, the junction kept 17 bases outside the gene matches. This CDR3 contains 18 residues. Germline assignment: CDR1 LNHDA and CDR2 SQIVND (reference sequence). The CDR3 bases are TGTGCCAGTAGTATCAAATCGGGGACAGGACTTTTTGGATCACCCCTCCACTTT. Protein sequence: CASSIKSGTGLFGSPLHF.

The chain has TRBV7-2 and TRBJ2-3; D is perhaps TRBD2 (6 bases). The CDR3 totals 15 residues. With 6 bases removed from V and 2 bases from J, the gap between germline ends came to 15 bases. Germline V gene lookup returns CDR1 SGHTA and CDR2 FQGNSA. For the CDR3, the DNA is TGTGCCAGCAGGCTACCGGGACTGTCCACAGATACGCAGTATTTT. Protein: CASRLPGLSTDTQYF.

The V call is TRBV27, the J call TRBJ2-3; 8 bases match TRBD2. Germline CDR1 MNHEY, CDR2 SMNVEV (reference sequence). V shed 4 bases, J shed 6 bases, and the junction held 9 bases outside the gene matches. This CDR3 has 15 residues. Here the CDR3 DNA reads TGTGCCAGCAGTTCGAAGGGGACTAGGGGCGATACGCAGTATTTT. It encodes CASSSKGTRGDTQYF.

This clone was found a few times. Other DNA variants within this sample encode the same CDR3. The chain employs TRBV6-1 and TRBJ2-7; 9 bases agree with TRBD1. Germline V gene lookup returns CDR1 MNHNS and CDR2 SASEGT. This CDR3 has 14 residues. V lost 3 bases and J lost 2; bases outside the gene matches: 2. Written as DNA, the CDR3 is TGTGCCAGCAGTGACACAGGGGGCCCCTACGAGCAGTACTTC. It encodes CASSDTGGPYEQYF.

The genes are TRBV4-3 and TRBJ1-2, with D unresolved. This CDR3 is built from 14 residues. V was cut by 0 bases and J by 7 bases, with 12 bases left in between. CDR1 LGHNA and CDR2 YSLEER come from the germline V gene. The CDR3 DNA reads TGCGCCAGCAGCCAAGATGAGGGAATAGCTGGCTACACCTTC. It encodes CASSQDEGIAGYTF.

J is TRBJ2-6 and V is TRBV28, with a possible D match to TRBD1 (6 bases). V was trimmed by 4 bases and J by 2 bases, leaving 15 bases between them. Germline-derived CDR1 and CDR2 are MDHEN and SYDVKM. CDR3 length: 17 amino acids. This chain's CDR3 is CASSSNQGSAGANVLTF. CDR3 sequence (DNA): TGTGCCAGCAGTTCAAATCAGGGGTCTGCTGGGGCCAACGTCCTGACTTTC.